This is a list of T cell receptor beta chains from one sample in a study of CD8+CD57+ T cells in acquired aplastic anemia. From the reads, TCRdb called clonotypes with MiXCR, one entry per CDR3 protein. The sample consists of 160,000 or so distinct CDR3 sequences, about 50% of them appearing once. Sequenced material: sorted CD4+, CD8+, or CD8+CD57+ T cells (not recorded which) from PBMCs. Receptors were obtained from a human donor with aplastic anemia. Each CDR3 is given with its conserved first and last residue. The D gene is left open where the match is weak. Rows give clone size only sometimes, using once, few, many, or a class for an expanded clone.

abundance	v_gene	j_gene	d_gene	CDR3nt	CDR3aa
many	TRBV5-1	TRBJ1-1	.	TGCGCCAGCAGTCTCTCTGGCGGCACTGAAGCTTTCTTT	CASSLSGGTEAFF
medium-sized	TRBV2	TRBJ1-5	.	TGTGCCAGCAGTGAAGGCAGAATTGGCAATCAGCCCCAGCATTTT	CASSEGRIGNQPQHF
many	TRBV9	TRBJ2-1	TRBD2	TGTGCCAGCGTCCCTTTAGCGGGAGGGGACAATGAGCAGTTCTTC	CASVPLAGGDNEQFF
.	TRBV14	TRBJ2-7	.	TGTGCCAGCAGCCGCAGCTCCTACGTGCAGTACTTC	CASSRSSYVQYF
many	TRBV9	TRBJ1-2	TRBD1	TGTGCCAGCAGCGCCGGACAGGGAGTCTATGGCTACACCTTC	CASSAGQGVYGYTF
.	TRBV7-3	TRBJ2-3	.	TGTGCCAGCAGCCCCCCCACCCGGGCCTTGAGATCAGATACGCGGTATTTC	CASSPPTRALRSDTRYF
.	TRBV30	TRBJ2-1	TRBD2	TGTGCCTCCGGGACTAGCGGGAGGAGCTCCTACAATGAGCAGTTCTTC	CASGTSGRSSYNEQFF
many	TRBV20-1	TRBJ2-1	TRBD2	TGCAGTGCTAGAGATCGGGGAGCGGGAGGGTACAATGAGCAGTTCTTC	CSARDRGAGGYNEQFF
.	TRBV25-1	TRBJ2-2	.	TGTGCCAGCAGTAAACAGGGCTCCGGGGAGCTGTTTTTT	CASSKQGSGELFF
.	TRBV10-3	TRBJ2-1	TRBD2	TGTGCCATCAGTGAATTGGATAAGCTAGCGGGAGCGGGTAATGAGCAGTTCTTC	CAISELDKLAGAGNEQFF
.	TRBV30	TRBJ2-7	.	TGTGCCTGGAGTGTGGGGAATTCTTACGAGCAGTACTTC	CAWSVGNSYEQYF
few	TRBV30	TRBJ1-3	.	TGTGCCTGGACCGTTCCAGGACAACCAAGCTCTGGAAACACCATATATTTT	CAWTVPGQPSSGNTIYF